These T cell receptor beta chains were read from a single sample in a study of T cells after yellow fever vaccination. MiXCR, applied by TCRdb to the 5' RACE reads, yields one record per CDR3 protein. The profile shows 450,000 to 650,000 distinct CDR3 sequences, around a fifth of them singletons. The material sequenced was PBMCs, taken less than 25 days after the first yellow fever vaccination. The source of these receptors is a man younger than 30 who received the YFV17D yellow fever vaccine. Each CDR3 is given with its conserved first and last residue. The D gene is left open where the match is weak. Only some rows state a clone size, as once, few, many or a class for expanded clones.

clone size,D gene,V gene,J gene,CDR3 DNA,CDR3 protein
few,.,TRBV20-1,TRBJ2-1,TGCAGTGCTAGAAACGACCGGGACATCCAAGGAGACAATGAGCAGTTCTTC,CSARNDRDIQGDNEQFF
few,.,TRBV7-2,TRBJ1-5,TGTGCCAGCAGCCCATCTCCCTCGGGACCCCAGCATTTT,CASSPSPSGPQHF
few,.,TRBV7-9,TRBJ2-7,TGTGCCAGCGGTCGGGGGGCCCAGCCTTACGAGCAGTACTTC,CASGRGAQPYEQYF
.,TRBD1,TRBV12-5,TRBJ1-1,TGTGCTAGTGGTTCTCGGACAGGGAGGATGAACACTGAAGCTTTCTTT,CASGSRTGRMNTEAFF
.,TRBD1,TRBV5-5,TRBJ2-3,TGTGCCAGCAGCCGGGACAGGTACCCAGATACGCAGTATTTT,CASSRDRYPDTQYF
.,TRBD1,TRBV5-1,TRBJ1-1,TGCGCCAGCAGCGGAGACAGGGTGGGGACTGAAGCTTTCTTT,CASSGDRVGTEAFF
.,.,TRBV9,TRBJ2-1,TGTGCCAGCAGCGTAAGGACCGGGGACAATGAGCAGTTCTTC,CASSVRTGDNEQFF
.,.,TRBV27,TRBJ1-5,TGTGCCAGCAGTTTTTTAGGGGTTAATCAGCCCCAGCATTTT,CASSFLGVNQPQHF
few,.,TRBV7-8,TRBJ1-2,TGTGCCAGCAGCACCCAAAGGGGTATCCGCTATGGCTACACCTTC,CASSTQRGIRYGYTF
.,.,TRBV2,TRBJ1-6,TGTGCCACCAGGGGATCGTCCTATAATTCACCCCTCCACTTT,CATRGSSYNSPLHF
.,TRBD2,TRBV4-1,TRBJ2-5,TGCGCCAGCAGCCAAGGTCTAGCGGGGGGCCCCACGGAGACCCAGTACTTC,CASSQGLAGGPTETQYF
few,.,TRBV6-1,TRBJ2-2,TGTGCCAGCAACCGACCCCGTCCGGCCACCGGGGAGCTGTTTTTT,CASNRPRPATGELFF
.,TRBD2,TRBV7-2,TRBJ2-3,TGTGCCAGCAGCTTAGGGGCGGCGGGGGGGCCTATAGATACGCAGTATTTT,CASSLGAAGGPIDTQYF
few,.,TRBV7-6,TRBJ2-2,TGTGCCAGCAGCGTCGTGGGGGGCCCCACCTTCACCGGGGAGCTGTTTTTT,CASSVVGGPTFTGELFF
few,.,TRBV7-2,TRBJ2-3,TGTGCCAGCAGCTCAACCCACACAGATACGCAGTATTTT,CASSSTHTDTQYF
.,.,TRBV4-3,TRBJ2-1,TGCGCCAGCAGCCAAAAACCGGGACCCTACAATGAGCAGTTCTTC,CASSQKPGPYNEQFF
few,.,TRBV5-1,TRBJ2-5,TGCGCCAGCAGCTTCCCTAGAGGCCTCGTGAAAGAGACCCAGTACTTC,CASSFPRGLVKETQYF
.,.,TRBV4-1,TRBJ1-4,TGCGCCAGCAGCCAATTAGGACTGAATGAAAAACTGTTTTTT,CASSQLGLNEKLFF
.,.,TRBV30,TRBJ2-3,TGTGCCTGGAGTGGGGGGGACAGAGGCACGGTGCCGCAGTATTTT,CAWSGGDRGTVPQYF
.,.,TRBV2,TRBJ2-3,TGTGCCAGCAGAGAACAGGGAGATACGCAGTATTTT,CASREQGDTQYF
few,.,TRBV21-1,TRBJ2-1,TGTGCCAGCAGCAAAGGGAGGAGTCGCACTACTCTGTTTGGTGAGCAGTTCTTC,CASSKGRSRTTLFGEQFF
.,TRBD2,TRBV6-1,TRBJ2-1,TGTGCCAGCAGTGAAGGGACTAGCGGGGGTTATCAGAGCTCCTACAATGAGCAGTTCTTC,CASSEGTSGGYQSSYNEQFF
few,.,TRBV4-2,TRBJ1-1,TGTGCCAGCAGCTCACTAGGACTACTCACTGAAGCTTTCTTT,CASSSLGLLTEAFF
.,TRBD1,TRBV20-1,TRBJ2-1,TGCAGTGCTAGAGATCGGGGACAGGCCTACAATGAGCAGTTCTTC,CSARDRGQAYNEQFF
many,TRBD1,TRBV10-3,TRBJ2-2,TGTGCCATCTTCGGAGGGACAGGGATCGCCGGGGAGCTGTTTTTT,CAIFGGTGIAGELFF
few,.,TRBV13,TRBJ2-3,TGTGCCAGCAGCCCCGCCGGGGCTAGCACAGATACGCAGTATTTT,CASSPAGASTDTQYF
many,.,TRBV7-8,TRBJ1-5,TGTGCCAGCACCATAGACGTCGCGCGCAGAGGCAATCAGCCCCAGCATTTT,CASTIDVARRGNQPQHF
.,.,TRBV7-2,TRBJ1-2,TGTGCCAGCAGCCCGGGGGGACCCGGGAATGGCTACACCTTC,CASSPGGPGNGYTF
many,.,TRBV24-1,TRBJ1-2,TGTGCCACCAGTGATGGGGGAACGAACTATGGCTACACCTTC,CATSDGGTNYGYTF
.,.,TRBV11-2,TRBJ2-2,TGTGCCAGCAGTGGTAAGGGACTCCACACCAACACCGGGGAGCTGTTTTTT,CASSGKGLHTNTGELFF
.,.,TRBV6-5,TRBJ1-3,TGTGCCAGCAGTTCGGGGGCAGCCGGAAACACCATATATTTT,CASSSGAAGNTIYF
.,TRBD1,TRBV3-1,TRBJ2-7,TGTGCCAGCAGCCAAGACGACAGGGGCGTCGAGCAGTACTTC,CASSQDDRGVEQYF
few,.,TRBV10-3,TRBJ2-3,TGTGCCATCAGCAGGAGCACAGATACGCAGTATTTT,CAISRSTDTQYF
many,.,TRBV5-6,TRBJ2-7,TGTGCCAGCCGATTGGGATGGGTTAACGAGCAGTACTTC,CASRLGWVNEQYF
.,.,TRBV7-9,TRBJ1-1,TGTGCCAGCATCTCAGGGGTGGTATATACTGAAGCTTTCTTT,CASISGVVYTEAFF
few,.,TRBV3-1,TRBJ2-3,TGTGCCAGCAGCGGAAGTCGTCTCGGCACAGATACGCAGTATTTT,CASSGSRLGTDTQYF
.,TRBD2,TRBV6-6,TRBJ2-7,TGTGCCAGCAGTTACTCGGGGGGGTCTCGGCAGTACTTC,CASSYSGGSRQYF
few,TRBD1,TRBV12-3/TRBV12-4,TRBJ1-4,TGTGCCAGCAGCCTTACTACAGGGGCTCTTAATGAAAAACTGTTTTTT,CASSLTTGALNEKLFF
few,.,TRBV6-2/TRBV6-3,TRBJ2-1,TGTGCCAGCAGTCCTTATACTAGCTCCTACAATGAGCAGTTCTTC,CASSPYTSSYNEQFF
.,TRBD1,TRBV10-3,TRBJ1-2,TGTGCCATCAGGGGACAGGGAGGGGACTATGGCTACACCTTC,CAIRGQGGDYGYTF
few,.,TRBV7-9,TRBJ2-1,TGTGCCAGCAGCCCCCGCTGGGGGCCTGGTGAGCAGTTCTTC,CASSPRWGPGEQFF
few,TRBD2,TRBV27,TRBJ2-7,TGTGCCACCTCCCCCGCGAGGGAGGGATTATACGAGCAGTACTTC,CATSPAREGLYEQYF
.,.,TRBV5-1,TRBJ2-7,TGCGCCAGCAGCTTTCAGGGGGGGGGGCCCTACGAGCAGTACTTC,CASSFQGGGPYEQYF
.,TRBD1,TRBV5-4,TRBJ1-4,TGTGCCAGCAGTGGACAGGGGGCGGGTCGTAATGAAAAACTGTTTTTT,CASSGQGAGRNEKLFF
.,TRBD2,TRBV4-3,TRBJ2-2,TGCGCCAGCAGCCAAGAAGGACTAGCGGGGATGGACACCGGGGAGCTGTTTTTT,CASSQEGLAGMDTGELFF
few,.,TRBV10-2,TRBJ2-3,TGCGCCAGCAGTGGTAAAGATACGCAGTATTTT,CASSGKDTQYF
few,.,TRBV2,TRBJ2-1,TGTGCCAGCCGGGTAGGGGGCTACAATGAGCAGTTCTTC,CASRVGGYNEQFF
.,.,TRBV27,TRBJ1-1,TGTGCCAGCAGTTCCTTCGACATCGTGAACACTGAAGCTTTCTTT,CASSSFDIVNTEAFF
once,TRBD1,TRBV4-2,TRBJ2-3,TGTGACAGCAGCCAAGATCCCCAGGGGGATGTGACAGATACGCAGTATTTT,CDSSQDPQGDVTDTQYF
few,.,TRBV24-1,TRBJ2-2,TGTGCCAGCAGGACTTCCAACACCGGGGAGCTGTTTTTT,CASRTSNTGELFF
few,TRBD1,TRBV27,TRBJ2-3,TGTGCCAGCACTAGACAGGGCCGCACAGATACGCAGTATTTT,CASTRQGRTDTQYF
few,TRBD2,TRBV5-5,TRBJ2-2,TGTGCCAGCAGCGCGACTAGCGGGGCAGCGAACACCGGGGAGCTGTTTTTT,CASSATSGAANTGELFF